The clone carrying this T cell receptor (beta chain) was seen once. Its specificity is not known. The sample belongs to a study of cytomegalovirus exposure and HLA in healthy donors. Per germline, CDR1 SGHTS and CDR2 YDEGEE. V was cut by 0 bases and J by 0 bases, with 13 bases left in between. This CDR3 is built from 17 residues. Libraries were prepared by immunoSEQ multiplex PCR; TCRdb keeps only in-frame clonotypes and omits some of them. The table records about 300,000 clones, 88% of them present only once. Study-wide points: The investigators catalogued about 170 TCR beta chains as cytomegalovirus-associated.

This chain links TRBV5-8 with TRBJ2-1, with D maybe TRBD1 (6 bases). The sequence was obtained from a woman younger than 30 in good health and CMV-seronegative. Sequencing was done on a sample of PBMCs. The CDR3 here is CASSLGTGTGSYNEQFF. CDR3 DNA: TGTGCCAGCAGCTTGGGTACAGGGACCGGCTCCTACAATGAGCAGTTCTTC.